This T cell receptor (beta chain) was obtained from a study of blood T cell repertoires in COVID-19. Study as a whole: COVID-19 samples collected from the United States, Italy and Spain covered acute and convalescent phases. PBMCs, B-cell-depleted T cells, or T cells were the source of the cDNA or gDNA that made up the material.

The data were produced by immunoSEQ multiplex PCR, yet TCRdb's version contains in-frame clones alone and is incomplete. The sample has around 100,000 clones; around 84% are singletons. There are a few counts of this clone. Trimming cost V 3 bases and J 12 bases, with 12 bases left between them. The CDR3 is 12 residues long. Germline CDR1 reads MGHDK; CDR2 reads SYGVNS. The receptor was isolated from a man between 50 and 59 years old with active or convalescent COVID-19. Specimen: peripheral blood. J is TRBJ2-1 and V is TRBV25-1; weak D call: TRBD1 (7 bases). The CDR3 nucleotides are TGTGCCAGCAGTGAGCAGGGGGGAACGCAGTTCTTC. Protein sequence: CASSEQGGTQFF.